This T cell receptor (beta chain) is from a study of cytomegalovirus exposure and HLA in healthy donors. Findings of the study overall: Other equally common chains were less clonally expanded than HLA-associated TCR beta chains, a later analysis showed. A prior analysis recorded that most TCR beta V segments were productive about 87% or about 30% of the time. In vitro, a few CMV-associated chains proved specific for CMV antigens.

PCR primers comprised 60 Vbeta and 13 Jbeta primers. Sequencing used immunoSEQ multiplex PCR; TCRdb keeps in-frame clones, though not all of them. The table includes 150,000 to 200,000 clones, roughly 77% detected once. Concerning this clone: Its antigen is currently unknown.

The CDR3 totals 14 residues. Germline-derived CDR1 and CDR2 are KGHSH and LQKENI. Trimming took off 7 bases at V and 0 bases at J, with 12 bases between the two ends. The TCR sequence derives from a woman aged 45-65 years in good health and CMV-seronegative. The V and J genes are TRBV18 and TRBJ1-1; D might be TRBD1 (5 bases). Sequences were obtained from PBMCs. This chain's CDR3 is CASCRRGMNTEAFF. The CDR3 nucleotides are TGTGCCAGCTGCCGGAGGGGTATGAACACTGAAGCTTTCTTT.